This T cell receptor (beta chain) was observed in a study of human T cells and chemical hapten exposure. Study background: Donors were sensitized with 2% DPC on the upper inner arm. Patients, a majority of them female, were diagnosed with alopecia areata, totalis or universalis. Study results and limitations: Because they had alopecia, donors may respond immunologically unlike healthy people.

Time point meaning: patch test 1, 2 weeks after DPC sensitization. The treatment here: therapeutic diphenylcyclopropenone sensitization with weekly scalp DPC. Ahead of applying each patch test, blood was sampled. This clonotype occurred a few times. The antigen is not known. Trimming pared 1 base from V and 8 bases from J, leaving 9 bases between. CDR1 and CDR2 from the germline V gene are LGHNA and YSLEER. This CDR3 comprises 14 residues. TCRdb redid the calling of the RACE reads with MiXCR, one entry per CDR3 protein. The table records about 56,000 distinct CDR3 sequences, 9.3% of them present only once.

Source: whole blood, taken in connection with sensitization to the hapten diphenylcyclopropenone (DPC). The TCR originated in a woman aged 40 to 49 with alopecia areata. Some clones in this sample may be carry-over from other donors' samples. The chain recombines TRBV4-3 with TRBJ1-6; D is possibly TRBD1 (5 bases). The CDR3 DNA reads TGCGCCAGCAGCCAAGTGGAAGGGGATTCACCCCTCCACTTT. This encodes CASSQVEGDSPLHF.